Listed below are T cell receptor beta chains from one sample, sequenced in a study of PD-L1 blockade in urothelial cancer. The table came from immunoSEQ multiplex PCR; TCRdb's copy has only in-frame clones and leaves some out. The sample includes approximately 47,000 clones, 80% to 90% of them seen just once. The sample consisted of PBMCs, taken around atezolizumab (anti-PD-L1) treatment. The source is a man between 70 and 80 years old with urothelial cancer. The CDR3 runs from the conserved cysteine through the conserved F or W. The D gene is left open where the match is weak. Only part of the rows carry a size: once, few, many, or a class if the clone is expanded.

d_call j_call clone_size v_call cdr3_aa cdr3_nt
- TRBJ2-2 - TRBV11-3 CASSLDVDTGELFF TGTGCCAGCAGCTTAGATGTCGACACCGGGGAGCTGTTTTTT
TRBD2 TRBJ2-3 - TRBV5-4 CASSPFQGLGTDTQYF TGTGCCAGCAGCCCGTTCCAGGGACTAGGGACAGATACGCAGTATTTT
TRBD2 TRBJ2-3 - TRBV6-1 CASSERLAGRGTQYF TGTGCCAGCAGTGAAAGACTAGCGGGAAGGGGTACGCAGTATTTT
TRBD2 TRBJ2-5 - TRBV2 CATGGLAGGGLETQYF TGTGCCACCGGGGGACTAGCGGGAGGGGGGTTGGAGACCCAGTACTTC
TRBD1 TRBJ1-5 - TRBV19 CASSKDRDQPQHF TGTGCCAGTAGCAAGGACAGGGATCAGCCCCAGCATTTT
TRBD2 TRBJ2-7 once TRBV5-1 CASSPRTSGTLREQYF TGCGCCAGCAGCCCGAGGACTAGCGGGACCTTGCGGGAGCAGTACTTC
- TRBJ1-5 - TRBV7-8 CASSLGGVWPQHF TGTGCCAGCAGCTTAGGGGGGGTTTGGCCCCAGCATTTT
- TRBJ2-7 few TRBV5-3 CARSFLGRAPRYEQYF TGTGCCAGAAGCTTTCTTGGCAGGGCCCCTCGCTACGAGCAGTACTTC
TRBD1 TRBJ1-2 - TRBV28 CASSLATGTASNYGYTF TGTGCCAGCAGTTTAGCCACTGGGACAGCTTCTAACTATGGCTACACCTTC
TRBD1 TRBJ1-1 - TRBV19 CASSETGWSTEAFF TGTGCCAGTAGTGAGACAGGGTGGAGCACTGAAGCTTTCTTT
TRBD2 TRBJ2-3 - TRBV5-4 CASSFSGGGRDTQYF TGTGCCAGCAGCTTTAGCGGGGGGGGTAGAGATACGCAGTATTTT
TRBD2 TRBJ2-7 - TRBV13 CASSLGGLASREQYF TGTGCCAGCAGCTTAGGAGGACTAGCGTCGCGGGAGCAGTACTTC
- TRBJ2-7 - TRBV21-1 CASSTGLLYEQYF TGTGCCAGCAGCACGGGACTTTTATACGAGCAGTACTTC
TRBD1 TRBJ1-5 - TRBV5-1 CASSLGTEDFNQPQHF TGCGCCAGCAGCCTCGGGACAGAAGACTTCAATCAGCCCCAGCATTTT
TRBD1 TRBJ2-7 once TRBV11-3 CASSLDGTGETYEQYF TGTGCCAGCAGCTTAGACGGGACAGGTGAGACCTACGAGCAGTACTTC
TRBD1 TRBJ1-2 - TRBV2 CASRGDRGDYGYTF TGTGCCAGCAGGGGGGACAGGGGAGACTATGGCTACACCTTC
TRBD2 TRBJ2-1 few TRBV29-1 CSVEPPSGRAEQFF TGCAGCGTTGAACCGCCTAGCGGGAGGGCTGAGCAGTTCTTC
TRBD1 TRBJ1-4 - TRBV30 CAWSRLGQGNEKLFF TGTGCCTGGAGTAGGTTGGGACAGGGAAATGAAAAACTGTTTTTT
TRBD1 TRBJ1-5 once TRBV27 CASSPRTGDQPQHF TGTGCCAGCAGTCCCCGGACAGGGGATCAGCCCCAGCATTTT
TRBD2 TRBJ2-3 - TRBV2 CASSVGTSVRTDTQYF TGTGCCAGCAGTGTTGGGACTAGCGTACGCACAGATACGCAGTATTTT
- TRBJ2-3 - TRBV21-1 CASSKGQVTDTQYF TGTGCCAGCAGCAAAGGGCAGGTCACAGATACGCAGTATTTT
TRBD2 TRBJ2-1 - TRBV7-9 CATTAGVFDEQFF TGTGCCACTACAGCGGGAGTATTCGATGAGCAGTTCTTC
TRBD2 TRBJ2-7 - TRBV27 CASSSRTSGMTYEQYF TGTGCCAGCAGTTCCCGGACTAGCGGGATGACCTACGAGCAGTACTTC
TRBD2 TRBJ2-7 - TRBV2 CASSEALRGGEQYF TGTGCCAGCAGTGAAGCGCTTCGGGGGGGCGAGCAGTACTTC
TRBD1 TRBJ2-7 - TRBV19 CASSQQRTGGYEQYF TGTGCCAGTAGCCAGCAAAGGACAGGGGGCTACGAGCAGTACTTC
- TRBJ2-2 few TRBV5-6 CASGGLNTGELFF TGTGCCAGCGGGGGCCTGAACACCGGGGAGCTGTTTTTT
- TRBJ1-1 - TRBV5-1 CASSLGHTNTEAFF TGCGCCAGCAGCTTGGGACACACGAACACTGAAGCTTTCTTT
TRBD1 TRBJ1-2 - TRBV30 CAWSVGQGDGYTF TGTGCCTGGAGTGTCGGACAGGGTGATGGCTACACCTTC
TRBD1 TRBJ2-2 - TRBV25-1 CASSVLPLDRANTGELFF TGTGCCAGCAGTGTATTGCCCTTGGACAGGGCGAACACCGGGGAGCTGTTTTTT
TRBD1 TRBJ1-2 - TRBV28 CATRDRANYGYTF TGTGCCACCAGGGACAGGGCTAACTATGGCTACACCTTC
- TRBJ2-7 - TRBV7-2 CASSPRGYEQYF TGTGCCAGCAGCCCCAGGGGATACGAGCAGTACTTC
TRBD1 TRBJ2-5 - TRBV5-6 CASSLAGQGQETQYF TGTGCCAGCAGCTTGGCAGGACAGGGCCAAGAGACCCAGTACTTC
TRBD2 TRBJ2-5 - TRBV5-4 CASSSIGLAGQETQYF TGTGCCAGCAGCTCTATAGGACTAGCGGGGCAAGAGACCCAGTACTTC
TRBD1 TRBJ2-2 - TRBV10-3 CAISDGDRVDGELFF TGTGCCATCAGTGACGGGGACAGGGTCGACGGGGAGCTGTTTTTT
- TRBJ2-1 - TRBV11-2 CASSPRSGYNEQFF TGTGCCAGCAGCCCTCGCTCGGGGTACAATGAGCAGTTCTTC
TRBD2 TRBJ2-7 many TRBV7-9 CASGNREGPNYEQYF TGTGCCAGCGGTAACCGGGAGGGTCCAAACTACGAGCAGTACTTC
TRBD2 TRBJ2-7 - TRBV15 CATSRDPGTSGYEQYF TGTGCCACCAGCAGAGATCCCGGGACTAGCGGCTACGAGCAGTACTTC
TRBD2 TRBJ2-1 - TRBV19 CASSGPGGRNEQFF TGTGCCAGTAGTGGCCCGGGAGGAAGGAATGAGCAGTTCTTC
- TRBJ1-1 - TRBV11-3 CASSSKGGHDTEAFF TGTGCCAGCAGCTCGAAGGGGGGGCATGACACTGAAGCTTTCTTT
- TRBJ2-7 - TRBV5-1 CASSLARDGTGEQYF TGCGCCAGCAGCTTGGCGCGGGACGGGACGGGCGAGCAGTACTTC
- TRBJ2-7 - TRBV9 CASSVGARPGEQYF TGTGCCAGCAGCGTAGGGGCTAGGCCGGGGGAGCAGTACTTC
- TRBJ1-1 once TRBV5-1 CASSLDPGGMNTEAFF TGCGCCAGCAGCTTGGATCCGGGGGGCATGAACACTGAAGCTTTCTTT
TRBD1 TRBJ2-4 - TRBV28 CASSSPQGAALAKNIQYF TGTGCCAGCAGTTCCCCACAGGGGGCCGCCTTAGCCAAAAACATTCAGTACTTC
TRBD1 TRBJ2-2 - TRBV5-4 CASSFQQGYTGELFF TGTGCCAGCAGCTTTCAACAGGGGTACACCGGGGAGCTGTTTTTT
- TRBJ2-1 few TRBV6-5 CASSSGLTSYNEQFF TGTGCCAGCAGTTCGGGACTTACCTCCTACAATGAGCAGTTCTTC
TRBD2 TRBJ2-2 - TRBV30 CAWRHGGGVTGELFF TGTGCCTGGAGGCATGGGGGAGGGGTCACCGGGGAGCTGTTTTTT
TRBD1 TRBJ2-7 - TRBV28 CASRTAGTGSSEQYF TGTGCCAGCAGAACTGCCGGGACAGGGAGCTCCGAGCAGTACTTC
- TRBJ2-7 - TRBV29-1 CSVEDTSYEQYF TGCAGCGTTGAGGACACCTCCTACGAGCAGTACTTC
TRBD2 TRBJ2-7 - TRBV19 CASSKREAFYEQYF TGTGCCAGTAGTAAGCGGGAGGCGTTCTACGAGCAGTACTTC
- TRBJ1-1 once TRBV27 CASSLNTYTEAFF TGTGCCAGCAGTTTAAACACCTACACTGAAGCTTTCTTT
TRBD1 TRBJ1-1 few TRBV5-4 CASRRTGVTEAFF TGTGCCAGCAGACGAACAGGGGTAACTGAAGCTTTCTTT
TRBD1 TRBJ1-1 once TRBV6-1 CASSEGGGPGGEYTEAFF TGTGCCAGCAGTGAAGGAGGGGGGCCAGGGGGTGAGTACACTGAAGCTTTCTTT
- TRBJ2-7 - TRBV12-2 CASRLRDRAYEQYF TGTGCAAGTCGCTTACGGGACAGGGCTTACGAGCAGTACTTC
- TRBJ1-1 - TRBV6-4 CASRVWAANTEAFF TGTGCCAGCAGGGTCTGGGCAGCGAACACTGAAGCTTTCTTT
- TRBJ2-2 few TRBV10-3 CAISESTRTNTGELFF TGTGCCATCAGTGAGTCGACACGGACGAACACCGGGGAGCTGTTTTTT
- TRBJ1-2 - TRBV27 CASSLDRVNGYTF TGTGCCAGCAGTTTAGATCGGGTCAATGGCTACACCTTC
TRBD1 TRBJ2-3 - TRBV4-1 CASSLDRAVDTQYF TGCGCCAGCAGCCTGGACAGGGCAGTAGATACGCAGTATTTT